The clone carrying this T cell receptor (beta chain) was counted only a few times. CDR1 is MNHGY and CDR2 is SVAAGI in the germline V gene. CDR3 length equals 16 residues. V was clipped by 7 bases and J by 7 bases, with 22 bases between them. Sequencing targeted expressed TCRB transcripts, as all isolated RNA had been reverse transcribed. TCRdb keeps only in-frame clones here, not all; method: immunoSEQ multiplex PCR. The sample includes under 800,000 clones, 15% to 19% of them seen just once. This entry is derived from a study of beta chain features in type 1 diabetes. The sample taken for sequencing was naive CD4+ T cells from blood. This chain connects TRBV6-9 to TRBJ2-2, with a possible D match to TRBD1 (6 bases). The clonotype originates from a man between 18 and 29 years old in good health. The CDR3 protein is CASTYPLDRLDGELFF. The CDR3 bases are TGTGCCAGCACCTACCCATTAGACAGGCTCGACGGGGAGCTGTTTTTT.